The present TCR beta chain was sequenced within a study of blood T cell repertoires in COVID-19. Sequenced by immunoSEQ multiplex PCR; TCRdb stores in-frame clones only, minus some. The sample shows about 430,000 clones, 70% to 90% of them seen only once. A PCR-confirmed or clinician-diagnosed COVID-19 case had contacted exposed participants within 2 weeks of entry. This clonotype was sampled from a woman younger than 35 who had been exposed to COVID-19. Specimen: PBMCs or T cells enriched from blood (not recorded which).

CDR3 amino acids: CASSLVAFNEQFF. The DNA of the CDR3 is TGTGCCAGCAGCTTAGTAGCGTTCAATGAGCAGTTCTTC. The chain combines TRBV7-8 with TRBJ2-1; a weak D match, TRBD2 (5 bases). The V gene lost 1 base and the J gene lost 6 bases, with 7 bases spanning the gap. CDR3 length: 13 amino acids. Germline V gene sequence: CDR1 SGHVS, CDR2 FQNEAQ.